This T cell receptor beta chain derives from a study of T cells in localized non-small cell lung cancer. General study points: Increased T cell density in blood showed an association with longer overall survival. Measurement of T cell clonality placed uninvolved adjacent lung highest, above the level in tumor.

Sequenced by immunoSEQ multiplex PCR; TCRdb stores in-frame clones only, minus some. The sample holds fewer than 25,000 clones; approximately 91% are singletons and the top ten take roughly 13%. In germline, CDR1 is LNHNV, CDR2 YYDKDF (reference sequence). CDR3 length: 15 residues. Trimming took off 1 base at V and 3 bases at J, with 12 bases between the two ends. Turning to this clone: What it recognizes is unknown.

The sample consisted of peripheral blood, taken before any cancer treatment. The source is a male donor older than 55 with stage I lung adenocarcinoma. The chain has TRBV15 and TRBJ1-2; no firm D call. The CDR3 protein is CATSRVPGLDYGYTF. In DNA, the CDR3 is TGTGCCACCAGCAGAGTCCCGGGGTTGGACTATGGCTACACCTTC.